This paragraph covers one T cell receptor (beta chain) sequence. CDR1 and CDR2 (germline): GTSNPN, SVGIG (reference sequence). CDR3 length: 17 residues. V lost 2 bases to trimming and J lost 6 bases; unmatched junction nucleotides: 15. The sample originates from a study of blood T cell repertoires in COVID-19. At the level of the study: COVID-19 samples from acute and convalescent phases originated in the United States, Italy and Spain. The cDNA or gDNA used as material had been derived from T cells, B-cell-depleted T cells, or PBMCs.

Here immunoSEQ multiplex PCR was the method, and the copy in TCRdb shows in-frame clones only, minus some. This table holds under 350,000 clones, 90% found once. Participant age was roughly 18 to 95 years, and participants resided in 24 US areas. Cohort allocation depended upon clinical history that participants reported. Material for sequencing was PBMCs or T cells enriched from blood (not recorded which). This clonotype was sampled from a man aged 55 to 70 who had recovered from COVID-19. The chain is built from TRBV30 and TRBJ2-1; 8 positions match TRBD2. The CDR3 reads CAWSRIGLAASSNEQFF. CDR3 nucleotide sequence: TGTGCCTGGAGTAGAATTGGACTAGCAGCCAGTAGCAATGAGCAGTTCTTC.